One TCR beta chain is described in this entry. Its specific antigen is unknown. There are no base qualities to consult, and no much larger clone falls within one base. These data originate in a study of blood T cell repertoires in COVID-19 (TCRdb year 2020). Study-wide context: Samples covering the acute and convalescent phases of COVID-19 were provided by collaborators in the United States, Italy and Spain. The prospective study material was composed of cDNA or gDNA derived from T cells, B-cell-depleted T cells, or PBMCs. Where available, HLA class I and class II types were obtained from metadata supplied by the sample provider rather than from assay-based typing. Sample metadata almost always included a de-identified subject ID, COVID-19 status, age in years and sex. Samples came from the ongoing ImmuneRACE study (first 160 participants) plus 1,254 subjects from 6 global collaborators. The repertoires were released in a freely available public database meant as a resource for research on the immune response to SARS-CoV-2. Subjects who had been exposed to COVID-19, were actively infected with it, or had recovered from it provided the deeply sampled blood TCRbeta repertoires that made up the dataset. What the work shows at the level of the full study, not this receptor alone: The amount of clinical and demographic metadata varied by source and participant and was provided uncurated.

Enrolling through a virtual design, the prospective study's participants ranged in age from roughly 18 to 89 years and lived across 20 to 30 United States geographic areas. To assign participants to cohorts, the prospective study relied on clinical history that participants themselves reported in a screening survey and a study questionnaire. Recovered participants in ImmuneRACE Cohort 3 were defined as having two consecutive negative NP/OP PCR tests, clearance from a healthcare professional, or resolution of symptoms. In the prospective study, whole blood, serum and a nasopharyngeal or oropharyngeal swab were collected from each participant by mobile phlebotomists. Over a roughly 2-month period, participants in the prospective study had the option of providing additional blood draws and questionnaires. Before DNA extraction, blood samples from the prospective study were shipped at room temperature or frozen.

TCRbeta CDR3 regions were amplified from genomic DNA using the immunoSEQ Assay, a bias-controlled multiplex PCR. Turning to the authors' computational methods: Within the assay, amplification of reference gene primers was used to estimate how many nucleated cells each sample contained. Sequence reads were collapsed and filtered to measure the absolute abundance of every unique TCRbeta CDR3 rearrangement. For each sample, productive Simpson clonality was calculated by taking the square root of Simpson's diversity index across productive rearrangements. Here the immuneACCESS table is served through TCRdb, limited to in-frame sequences with V and J called. Missing clones are a known gap in these copies; in checked studies unresolved V genes cover under half, and the rest lacks a known reason. V and J calls and clone size are given by that table; D and trimming were obtained from the DNA. The sample data list 190,000 or so clones, and roughly 87% of these were observed just once. About 2.3% of the sample is taken by the ten largest.

V is shortened by 3 bases, J by 6 bases, and the region joining them spans 11 bases. Spanning cysteine to phenylalanine, the CDR3 consists of 13 amino acids. Of the read, only the CDR3 DNA is kept; its 39 bases are in frame from base 1. The CDR1 and CDR2 encoded by the germline V gene (reference sequence) are DFQATT and SNEGSKA. The sequenced sample was PBMCs or T cells enriched from blood (not recorded which). The sequence joins TRBV20-1 to TRBJ2-2; the D gene assignment is ambiguous. This clonotype was sampled from a woman aged 25 to 39 who had recovered from COVID-19. The CDR3 loop reads CSASSPPSGELFF. The DNA reads TGCAGTGCTAGTTCCCCCCCCTCCGGGGAGCTGTTTTTT.